The rows below give T cell receptor beta chains drawn from one sample of a study of glioma-infiltrating T cells after dendritic cell vaccination. Sequencing used immunoSEQ multiplex PCR; TCRdb keeps in-frame clones, though not all of them. The table includes fewer than 85,000 clones, 81% detected once. The sequencing used blood, collected before dendritic cell vaccination. Receptor source: a human donor with glioblastoma. Each CDR3 is given with its conserved first and last residue. D genes are given only for firm matches. Not every row has a clone size; where given, it reads once, few, many or a size class.

>TRBJ1-1|.|TRBV6-5|.
TGTGCCAGCACTTCCCGTCGGTCTGAAGCTTTCTTT
CASTSRRSEAFF
>TRBJ1-1|.|TRBV11-2|.
TGTGCCAGCAGAAACAGGGAAAATGGCCGAGAAGCTTTCTTT
CASRNRENGREAFF
>TRBJ2-1|TRBD2|TRBV2|.
TGTGCCAGCAGTGAAGCTCGACTAGCGGGGCACAATGAGCAGTTCTTC
CASSEARLAGHNEQFF
>TRBJ1-6|.|TRBV11-2|once
TGTGCCAGCAGCTTAAGTTCGGGGAATAATTCACCCCTCCACTTT
CASSLSSGNNSPLHF
>TRBJ1-2|TRBD1|TRBV30|.
TGTGCCTGGAGTGGGAGGATCAGGACAGGGAATGGCTACACCTTC
CAWSGRIRTGNGYTF
>TRBJ2-3|.|TRBV19|.
TGTGCCAGTACCCCTACAGGGATTACCACAGATACGCAGTATTTT
CASTPTGITTDTQYF
>TRBJ1-1|.|TRBV4-1|.
TGCGCCAGCAGCCCGCTAGGACAGAAGAACACTGAAGCTTTCTTT
CASSPLGQKNTEAFF
>TRBJ2-7|.|TRBV5-6|.
TGTGCCAGCAGCTCCCTCATCTTCTCAACAGGCTCCTACGAGCAGTACTTC
CASSSLIFSTGSYEQYF
>TRBJ1-5|TRBD1|TRBV19|.
TGTGCCAGTAGTCGACAGGGGCTACGGCCCCAGCATTTT
CASSRQGLRPQHF
>TRBJ1-1|TRBD1|TRBV4-1|.
TGCGCCAGCAGCCAAGGACGGGGACAGGGTTTGAACACTGAAGCTTTCTTT
CASSQGRGQGLNTEAFF
>TRBJ1-5|TRBD1|TRBV6-6|few
TGTGCCAGCAGGGAGGGACAGGGGGCTATCAATCAGCCCCAGCATTTT
CASREGQGAINQPQHF
>TRBJ1-1|.|TRBV7-9|.
TGTGCCAGCAGTGCGGAGGTCCCTCTGAACACTGAAGCTTTCTTT
CASSAEVPLNTEAFF
>TRBJ1-6|.|TRBV7-6|.
TGTGCCAGCAGCTCCGAGGGATCCGGGACACCCCTCCACTTT
CASSSEGSGTPLHF
>TRBJ1-1|TRBD1|TRBV5-6|.
TGTGCCAGCAGCCTAGTAACAGGGGCCACTGAAGCTTTCTTT
CASSLVTGATEAFF
>TRBJ2-1|.|TRBV7-9|many
TGTGCCAGCAGCCGACGGCAACTAGTGGGCTCCTACAATGAGCAGTTCTTC
CASSRRQLVGSYNEQFF
>TRBJ2-3|TRBD1|TRBV5-6|.
TGTGCCAGCAGCGTGGACAGGAGAAGCACAGATACGCAGTATTTT
CASSVDRRSTDTQYF
>TRBJ1-4|.|TRBV7-9|once
TGTGCCAGCAGCTTAGCGCTTGGGGAGGCGGCAAAACTGTTTTTT
CASSLALGEAAKLFF
>TRBJ2-7|.|TRBV12-5|few
TGTGCTAGTGGTTTGTTGGACAGTCGGGAGCAGTACTTC
CASGLLDSREQYF
>TRBJ1-2|TRBD1|TRBV7-3|once
TGTGCCAGCAACAAATGGACAGGAGGGATTGGCTACACCTTC
CASNKWTGGIGYTF
>TRBJ1-2|TRBD1|TRBV6-1|.
TGTGCCAGCAGTGCGACAGGGGTGCGAGGCTACACCTTC
CASSATGVRGYTF
>TRBJ2-5|.|TRBV18|.
TGTGCCAGCTCACCCCGGGCGGGCCTACAAGAGACCCAGTACTTC
CASSPRAGLQETQYF
>TRBJ1-1|TRBD1|TRBV5-6|.
TGTGCCAGCAGCTTGTGGGACAGGGTCCTCGGGGACACTGAAGCTTTCTTT
CASSLWDRVLGDTEAFF
>TRBJ1-1|TRBD1|TRBV2|.
TGTGCCACCCACCCGGACAGGCGCACTGAAGCTTTCTTT
CATHPDRRTEAFF
>TRBJ1-6|TRBD1|TRBV15|.
TGTGCCACCAGCGTAACGGGACAGGATAATTCACCCCTCCACTTT
CATSVTGQDNSPLHF
>TRBJ1-4|.|TRBV5-1|.
TGCGCCAGCAGCTTCGGACAGCATCCAACTAATGAAAAACTGTTTTTT
CASSFGQHPTNEKLFF
>TRBJ2-7|TRBD1|TRBV25-1|.
TGTGCCAGCAGTGGGACAGGTGGCTCCTACGAGCAGTACTTC
CASSGTGGSYEQYF
>TRBJ2-7|.|TRBV5-1|.
TGCGCCAGCAGCTTGCCTCCTTACGAGCAGTACTTC
CASSLPPYEQYF
>TRBJ2-1|.|TRBV11-2|.
TGTGCCAGCAGCCTCAGTCCGTTCTCTTACAATGAGCAGTTCTTC
CASSLSPFSYNEQFF
>TRBJ1-2|.|TRBV15|.
TGTGCCACCAGCAGAGATCGGGAAGGAAATGGCTACACCTTC
CATSRDREGNGYTF
>TRBJ2-5|TRBD1|TRBV7-6|.
TGTGCCAGCAGCCCCCGTTCGACAGGGAGTAGTCAGGGGACCCAGTACTTC
CASSPRSTGSSQGTQYF
>TRBJ1-1|TRBD1|TRBV2|.
TGTGCCAGCAGTTCAAGACAGGGGGCGACTTTCTTT
CASSSRQGATFF
>TRBJ2-1|.|TRBV6-1|.
TGTGCCAGCAGTGCGACTAGGGATGGAGAGCAGTTCTTC
CASSATRDGEQFF
>TRBJ1-4|TRBD1|TRBV7-2|.
TGTGCCAGCAGCTTGGACAGGGTCGGTAATGAAAAACTGTTTTTT
CASSLDRVGNEKLFF
>TRBJ2-7|.|TRBV2|.
TGTGCCAGCAGACTCCAGCGGAACTCCTACGAGCAGTACTTC
CASRLQRNSYEQYF
>TRBJ1-4|.|TRBV9|.
TGTGCCAGCAGCGTGGCCAGGGAGGGTGAAAAACTGTTTTTT
CASSVAREGEKLFF
>TRBJ2-3|TRBD2|TRBV5-4|few
TGTGCCAGCAGCTACCAGGGCAGGGACTACACAGATACGCAGTATTTT
CASSYQGRDYTDTQYF
>TRBJ2-1|TRBD1|TRBV9|.
TGTGCCAGCAGCAGCCTGGACAGGGCAACCCGGGATGAGCAGTTCTTC
CASSSLDRATRDEQFF
>TRBJ2-3|.|TRBV2|.
TGTGCCAGCAGTGGCCTCGGGGAAAGCACAGATACGCAGTATTTT
CASSGLGESTDTQYF
>TRBJ1-4|TRBD1|TRBV5-4|.
TGTGCCAGCAGCCCTACAGGGGGCGCCGGCGAAAAACTGTTTTTT
CASSPTGGAGEKLFF
>TRBJ2-5|.|TRBV30|.
TGTGCCTGGAGTAGGAGCAACCAAGAGACCCAGTACTTC
CAWSRSNQETQYF
>TRBJ1-1|TRBD1|TRBV5-1|.
TGCGCCAGCAGCTTAACGGTCCCTGTTCAGGGGGCAGGCACTGAAGCTTTCTTT
CASSLTVPVQGAGTEAFF
>TRBJ2-1|TRBD2|TRBV5-6|.
TGTGCCAGCAGCCGGGGCGGGGGGTACAATGAGCAGTTCTTC
CASSRGGGYNEQFF
>TRBJ2-3|TRBD1|TRBV4-1|.
TGCGCCAGCAGCCAACGTCACGGGACAGGCTCGTACCTTAGCACAGATACGCAGTATTTT
CASSQRHGTGSYLSTDTQYF
>TRBJ1-1|.|TRBV6-9|few
TGTGCCAGCAGCGACAGTGAAGCTTTCTTT
CASSDSEAFF
>TRBJ1-2|TRBD1|TRBV5-6|.
TGTGCCAGCAGCCAGGGACAGGGGGCAAGAGGATATGGCTACACCTTC
CASSQGQGARGYGYTF
>TRBJ1-1|.|TRBV30|.
TGTGCCTGGAGTGTAGACATCGCTGAAGCTTTCTTT
CAWSVDIAEAFF
>TRBJ1-5|TRBD1|TRBV10-3|.
TGTGCCATCAGTGAGTCTAGGGACAGGAAGCAGCCCCAGCATTTT
CAISESRDRKQPQHF
>TRBJ1-1|.|TRBV2|.
TGTGCCAGCAGTAGACAGAACACTGAAGCTTTCTTT
CASSRQNTEAFF
>TRBJ2-1|.|TRBV4-3|.
TGCGCCAGCAGCCAAGAGTGGACAGACAATGAGCAGTTCTTC
CASSQEWTDNEQFF
>TRBJ2-7|TRBD2|TRBV5-4|.
TGTGCCAGCACCTCCGGCCCAGGGCTAGCGGCCTACGAGCAGTACTTC
CASTSGPGLAAYEQYF
>TRBJ1-1|.|TRBV4-1|.
TGCGCCAGCAGCCGAGAGACGGGACAAATGAACACTGAAGCTTTCTTT
CASSRETGQMNTEAFF
>TRBJ1-6|TRBD1|TRBV6-5|.
TGTGCCACCAGCAGGGGGCAGGATAATTCACCCCTCCACTTT
CATSRGQDNSPLHF
>TRBJ2-7|.|TRBV18|.
TGTGCCAGCTCACCACTCGCGAGCTACGAGCAGTACTTC
CASSPLASYEQYF